These 17 T cell receptor beta chains were sequenced from one sample in a study of T cell responses to AZD1222 COVID-19 vaccine. The method was immunoSEQ multiplex PCR; TCRdb's version includes in-frame clones alone and lacks a portion of them. The table lists about 170,000 clones, roughly 90% of them singletons. The specimen comprised peripheral blood, sampled on day 0 of AZD1222 vaccination. These receptors were collected from an adult in good health.

The chain recombines TRBV6-5 with TRBJ1-1; D gene unclear. Germline CDR1 and CDR2: MNHEY and SVGAGI. The CDR3 runs to 13 residues. Between the trimmed V and J ends, which lost 5 bases and 2 bases, there was a span of 9 bases. This CDR3 reads CASSREANTEAFF. CDR3 coding DNA: TGTGCCAGCAGTCGCGAGGCTAACACTGAAGCTTTCTTT.

V gene TRBV27 combines with J gene TRBJ1-5; 7 positions match TRBD1. The CDR3 is made up of 16 amino acids. Germline CDR1 and CDR2: MNHEY and SMNVEV (reference sequence). V gave up 1 base and J gave up 7 bases; unmatched junction bases: 10. CDR3 DNA: TGTGCCAGCAGTTTATTCGGCAGGGGGAATGGGCAGCCCCAGCATTTT. This codes for CASSLFGRGNGQPQHF.

CDR3 residues: CASSTWGTVDPEAFF. CDR3 DNA: TGTGCCAGTAGTACCTGGGGGACAGTCGACCCTGAAGCTTTCTTT. The genes are TRBV19 and TRBJ1-1; the match to TRBD1 covers 7 bases. J lost 6 bases, V lost 4 bases, and 11 bases had no gene match. Germline values: CDR1 LNHDA, CDR2 SQIVND (reference sequence). The CDR3 contains 15 residues. The whole variable domain, filled in from reference TRBV19 and TRBJ1-1, reads DGGITQSPKYLFRKEGQNVTLSCEQNLNHDAMYWYRQDPGQGLRLIYYSQIVNDFQKGDIAEGYSVSREKKESFPLTVTSAQKNPTAFYLCASSTWGTVDPEAFFGQGTRLTVV.

The chain carries TRBV19 and TRBJ1-5; possible D gene TRBD1, 5 bases. CDR3 length: 15 residues. From germline, CDR1 is LNHDA and CDR2 SQIVND (reference sequence). Trimming cost V 3 bases and J 8 bases, with 17 bases left between them. The CDR3 DNA sequence: TGTGCCAGTAGTATCCGGGGGTTTTCTAAGGAGCCCCAGCATTTT. Protein sequence: CASSIRGFSKEPQHF.

The chain employs TRBV5-4 and TRBJ1-6, with D maybe TRBD1 (5 bases). V was trimmed by 4 bases and J by 7 bases, leaving 9 bases between them. Germline loops: CDR1 SGHNT, CDR2 YYREEE (reference sequence). The CDR3 loop spans 13 amino acids. In nucleotides, the CDR3 is TGTGCCAGCAGCGTCGGGACGAATTCACCCCTCCACTTT. Protein product: CASSVGTNSPLHF. The entire variable domain, with the rest obtained from reference TRBV5-4 and TRBJ1-6, is as follows: ETGVTQSPTHLIKTRGQQVTLRCSSQSGHNTVSWYQQALGQGPQFIFQYYREEENGRGNFPPRFSGLQFPNYSSELNVNALELDDSALYLCASSVGTNSPLHFGNGTRLTVT.

The chain is built from TRBV4-1 and TRBJ2-1; D is ambiguous. Germline V gives CDR1 MGHRA, CDR2 YSYEKL. This CDR3 is 16 amino acids long. With 0 bases removed from V and 0 bases from J, the gap between germline ends came to 9 bases. This CDR3 reads CASSQEKGNSYNEQFF. The CDR3 DNA reads TGCGCCAGCAGCCAAGAAAAAGGAAACTCCTACAATGAGCAGTTCTTC.

V and J are TRBV7-9 and TRBJ1-2, with D possibly matching TRBD1 (5 bases). Germline-derived CDR1 and CDR2 are SEHNR and FQNEAQ (reference sequence). This CDR3 spans 13 amino acids. The V gene lost 5 bases and the J gene lost 5 bases, with 12 bases spanning the gap. CDR3 DNA: TGTGCCAGCAGCGACAGCCGGAAGTATGGCTACACCTTC. It encodes CASSDSRKYGYTF.

CDR3 region: CASSTGGTEAFF. The CDR3 DNA is TGTGCCAGCAGTACAGGGGGCACTGAAGCTTTCTTT. The rearrangement uses TRBV6-5 and TRBJ1-1, with 8 bases that match TRBD1. The CDR3 length is 12 residues. CDR1 and CDR2 (germline): MNHEY, SVGAGI. The trim removed 5 bases at V and 4 bases at J, leaving 0 bases unmatched.

CDR3 sequence: CASSQVREPSYEQYF. DNA for the CDR3: TGCGCCAGCAGCCAAGTCAGGGAGCCGTCCTACGAGCAGTACTTC. The chain carries TRBV4-1 and TRBJ2-7; D assignment may be TRBD1 or TRBD2 (5 bases each). Germline V gene lookup returns CDR1 MGHRA and CDR2 YSYEKL. The CDR3 sequence is 15 residues long. V was pared by 1 base and J by 1 base, with 11 bases between.

The rearrangement links TRBV27 to TRBJ2-6, with D perhaps being TRBD1 or TRBD2 (5 bases each). The CDR3 is 17 residues long. Germline assignment: CDR1 MNHEY and CDR2 SMNVEV (reference sequence). V was pared by 0 bases and J by 0 bases, with 9 bases between. This chain's CDR3 is CASSLSGPFSGANVLTF. Written as DNA, the CDR3 is TGTGCCAGCAGTTTATCGGGACCATTCTCTGGGGCCAACGTCCTGACTTTC.

This clone was recorded once. This rearrangement joins TRBV6-1 to TRBJ1-5, with 10 bases matching TRBD1. Trimming at V came to 4 bases and at J to 1 base, leaving 1 base not matched to a gene. Germline lookup yields CDR1 MNHNS and CDR2 SASEGT. This CDR3 is built from 15 residues. As DNA, the CDR3 is TGTGCCAGCAGTGCGGACAGGGGGAGCAATCAGCCCCAGCATTTT. Protein sequence: CASSADRGSNQPQHF.

This clone was observed a single time. J is TRBJ2-5 and V is TRBV28, with 9 nucleotides matching TRBD2. This CDR3 contains 14 residues. J gave up 4 bases and V 5 bases, and 5 bases lay outside the gene matches. The V gene's germline CDR1 is MDHEN and CDR2 SYDVKM. This CDR3 is CASSPGTSIETQYF. CDR3 nucleotide sequence: TGTGCCAGCAGTCCCGGGACTAGCATAGAGACCCAGTACTTC.

This clone was seen just once. The V and J genes are TRBV7-6 and TRBJ2-1; tentative D call: TRBD2 (6 bases). CDR1 and CDR2 from the germline V gene are SGHVS and FNYEAQ. CDR3 length: 16 residues. V lost 0 bases, J lost 7 bases, and 16 bases lay in between. The CDR3 DNA reads TGTGCCAGCAGCTTAGCGCTGTGGGAGGTAACGAATGAGCAGTTCTTC. Amino acids: CASSLALWEVTNEQFF.

The chain joins TRBV6-1 to TRBJ2-6; D is undetermined. The ends were cut back, 3 bases at V and 0 bases at J, with 6 bases in the middle. CDR3 length: 15 residues. Germline values: CDR1 MNHNS, CDR2 SASEGT. CDR3 protein: CASSDQSSGANVLTF. The DNA of the CDR3 is TGTGCCAGCAGTGACCAGAGCTCTGGGGCCAACGTCCTGACTTTC.

The V call is TRBV19, the J call TRBJ1-5; TRBD1 aligns across 9 bases. V shed 6 bases and J 6 bases; nucleotides not matched to a gene: 12. The CDR3 is 16 residues long. Germline CDR1 and CDR2: LNHDA and SQIVND (reference sequence). The CDR3 DNA reads TGTGCCAGTAGCCTCACCCCGGGACAGGGCAGTCAGCCCCAGCATTTT. Protein product: CASSLTPGQGSQPQHF.

This rearrangement joins TRBV6-5 to TRBJ2-7, with no clear D. Germline CDR1 reads MNHEY; CDR2 reads SVGAGI. The CDR3 covers 15 residues. The ends were cut back, 2 bases at V and 5 bases at J, with 16 bases in the middle. This CDR3 is CASSYVAFANHEQYF. Here the CDR3 DNA reads TGTGCCAGCAGTTACGTGGCCTTCGCGAACCACGAGCAGTACTTC.

V gene TRBV5-1 combines with J gene TRBJ2-6; 8 bases fit TRBD1. V trimming: 8 bases; J trimming: 1 base; junction bases outside the gene matches: 14. The CDR3 totals 18 residues. CDR1 and CDR2 from the germline V gene are SGHRS and YFSETQ. CDR3 sequence (DNA): TGCGCCAGTTTCGGACAGGGCAGGGGAATATCTGGGGCCAACGTCCTGACTTTC. This gives the protein CASFGQGRGISGANVLTF.